Reported below is one TCR beta chain. The specificity of this receptor is unknown. No base quality values were provided; no much bigger clone lies one nucleotide off. The immunoSEQ Assay, a bias-controlled multiplex PCR, was used to amplify TCRbeta CDR3 regions from genomic DNA. Turning to the authors' computational methods: The number of nucleated cells in each sample was estimated by amplification of reference gene primers within the assay. To quantify the absolute abundance of each unique TCRbeta CDR3 rearrangement, sequence reads were collapsed and filtered. For each sample, productive Simpson clonality was calculated as the square root of Simpson's diversity index across productive rearrangements. The table was pulled from immuneACCESS by TCRdb, which kept in-frame rearrangements only. Such tables lose some clones; where checked, under half of the loss comes from unresolved V genes, and the rest has no known cause. D and trimming come from the DNA, and the V and J calls and clone size come from that table. The sample table contains under 130,000 clones; only one count was recorded for less than 90% of them. 5% to 8% of the sample belongs to the ten largest clones.

The data derive from a study of blood T cell repertoires in COVID-19 (dated by TCRdb to 2020 to 2021). About the investigation overall: The collaborator samples originated in the United States, Italy and Spain and spanned the acute and convalescent phases of COVID-19. The material from the prospective study consisted of cDNA or gDNA derived from T cells, B-cell-depleted T cells, or PBMCs. The dataset comprised deeply sampled blood TCRbeta repertoires from subjects exposed to, actively infected with, or recovered from COVID-19. The repertoires were released in a freely available public database intended as a resource for research on the immune response to SARS-CoV-2. Samples were obtained from the ongoing ImmuneRACE study (first 160 participants) and from 1,200 or so subjects provided by 6 global collaborators. The sample metadata nearly always contained a de-identified subject ID, COVID-19 status, age in years and sex. Where HLA class I and class II types were available, the types were taken from metadata supplied by the sample provider, not from assay-based typing.

What the study reported, not specific to this receptor: The quantity of clinical and demographic metadata differed by source and by participant and was supplied without curation.

The collaborating institutions used their own protocols to collect whole blood in K2EDTA tubes. Collaborator samples were shipped for TCRbeta analysis as frozen whole blood, isolated PBMCs, or DNA extracted from either sample type. The CDR3, cysteine through phenylalanine, is 17 amino acids long. CDR3 DNA only is kept here, 51 bases in frame from base 1. Trimming takes 0 bases off V and 0 bases off J; junction bases not matched to a gene: 3. The CDR1 and CDR2 encoded by the germline V gene are MGHDK and SYGVNS. This receptor was taken from a human donor in a cohort sampled during active COVID-19. Sequenced input: peripheral blood. This chain joins TRBV25-1 to TRBJ2-1, and 9 junction bases match TRBD2. CDR3 protein: CASSEYYSGSSYNEQFF. The sequenced DNA: TGTGCCAGCAGTGAATATTATAGCGGGAGCTCCTACAATGAGCAGTTCTTC. This CDR3, with the reference TRBV25-1 and TRBJ2-1 proteins standing in past its ends, gives the full variable domain EADIYQTPRYLVIGTGKKITLECSQTMGHDKMYWYQQDPGMELHLIHYSYGVNSTEKGDLSSESTVSRIRTEHFPLTLESARPSHTSQYLCASSEYYSGSSYNEQFFGPGTRLTVL.